Listed here are 27 T cell receptor beta chains from one sample, sequenced in a study of blood T cell repertoires in COVID-19 (dated by TCRdb to 2020 to 2022). To prepare the library, the immunoSEQ multiplex PCR assay was applied. TCRdb holds this immuneACCESS table with in-frame rearrangements only. Some clones are missing; in checked studies, unresolved V genes explain under half, and the rest has no known cause. This sample holds around 310,000 clones; 80% to 95% were observed only once. The top ten constitute approximately 6.8% of the sample. The sample taken for sequencing was peripheral blood. All receptors come from a woman under 40 with COVID-19, enrolled during active disease.

This chain connects TRBV11-2 to TRBJ2-1; TRBD2 is a possible D gene (6 bases). This CDR3 region has 14 residues. Per germline, CDR1 SGHAT and CDR2 FQNNGV. V was clipped by 5 bases and J by 9 bases, with 17 bases between them. This chain's CDR3 is CASSPRASEGEQFF. The DNA for the CDR3 is TGTGCCAGCAGCCCTCGAGCTAGCGAGGGTGAGCAGTTCTTC.

This clone has only one observation. This sequence joins TRBV10-2 and TRBJ2-3; D remains ambiguous. Germline V gene data show CDR1 as WSHSY and CDR2 as SAAADI. V gave up 7 bases and J gave up 6 bases, with 8 bases separating them. This CDR3 is built from 11 residues. CDR3 sequence: CASTEKDTQYF. In DNA, the CDR3 is TGCGCCAGCACGGAGAAGGATACGCAGTATTTT.

The J gene is TRBJ2-1, the V gene TRBV2; no reliable D call. V lost 6 bases, J lost 8 bases, and 8 bases lay in between. From germline, CDR1 is SNHLY and CDR2 FYNNEI. This CDR3 has 11 residues. CDR3 in DNA: TGTGCCAGCAGCGAGGTAGATGAGCAGTTCTTC. Protein: CASSEVDEQFF.

The rearrangement links TRBV30 to TRBJ2-3, with 9 bases that match TRBD1. J gave up 8 bases and V 5 bases, and 11 bases lay outside the gene matches. Germline-derived CDR1 and CDR2 are GTSNPN and SVGIG (reference sequence). The CDR3 runs 14 residues. This chain's CDR3 is CAWAGTGLAGTQYF. The CDR3 nucleotides read TGTGCCTGGGCTGGGACAGGGCTTGCTGGTACGCAGTATTTT.

This chain links TRBV24-1 with TRBJ2-7; D remains ambiguous. CDR1 is KGHDR, CDR2 SFDVKD, per germline. The ends were cut back, 2 bases at V and 3 bases at J, with 16 bases in the middle. The CDR3 runs to 16 residues. For the CDR3, the DNA is TGTGCCACCAGTGATTACCGCGAGAACTGTCGCTACGAGCAGTACTTC. Translating it yields CATSDYRENCRYEQYF.

J is TRBJ2-2 and V is TRBV5-1; TRBD2 is a possible D gene (5 bases). The V and J ends lost 1 base and 4 bases respectively, with 14 bases between them. Germline V gene data show CDR1 as SGHRS and CDR2 as YFSETQ. The CDR3 has 16 amino acids. As DNA, the CDR3 is TGCGCCAGCAGCTTGAACGTCCAGGAGGCCACCGGGGAGCTGTTTTTT. This encodes CASSLNVQEATGELFF. The whole variable domain, remainder taken from reference TRBV5-1 and TRBJ2-2, is KAGVTQTPRYLIKTRGQQVTLSCSPISGHRSVSWYQQTPGQGLQFLFEYFSETQRNKGNFPGRFSGRQFSNSRSEMNVSTLELGDSALYLCASSLNVQEATGELFFGEGSRLTVL.

The chain couples TRBV2 to TRBJ1-1; D gene ambiguous. Germline loops: CDR1 SNHLY, CDR2 FYNNEI. The CDR3 is 12 amino acids. V was pared by 6 bases and J by 4 bases, with 9 bases between. CDR3 coding DNA: TGTGCCAGCAGGAAACCGGTCACTGAAGCTTTCTTT. This codes for CASRKPVTEAFF.

The chain joins TRBV10-3 to TRBJ2-7, with D maybe TRBD1 (6 bases). The germline V and J ends were trimmed by 4 bases and 3 bases, with 7 bases remaining between them. CDR1 is ENHRY, CDR2 SYGVKD, per germline. The CDR3 runs 12 residues. This CDR3 is CAISGDNYEQYF. CDR3 nucleotide sequence: TGTGCCATCAGTGGGGACAACTACGAGCAGTACTTC.

J is TRBJ2-3 and V is TRBV28, with D tentatively TRBD2 (5 bases). Germline V lookup: CDR1 MDHEN, CDR2 SYDVKM. V lost 1 base and J lost 5, with 25 bases in between. The CDR3 consists of 19 residues. The CDR3 DNA sequence: TGTGCCAGCAGTTTATTATTGGTCAGCGGAGAAGGGCAGGAAGATACGCAGTATTTT. Translation: CASSLLLVSGEGQEDTQYF.

The chain couples TRBV5-1 to TRBJ1-1; D is undetermined. This CDR3 is built from 14 residues. CDR1 is SGHRS and CDR2 is YFSETQ in the germline V gene. V lost 4 bases to trimming and J lost 0 bases, with 10 bases between them. The CDR3 DNA reads as TGCGCCAGCAGCCCCAGTAATCTGAACACTGAAGCTTTCTTT. Translated, it gives CASSPSNLNTEAFF. Filled out from reference TRBV5-1 and TRBJ1-1, the complete variable domain reads KAGVTQTPRYLIKTRGQQVTLSCSPISGHRSVSWYQQTPGQGLQFLFEYFSETQRNKGNFPGRFSGRQFSNSRSEMNVSTLELGDSALYLCASSPSNLNTEAFFGQGTRLTVV.

The chain recombines TRBV2 with TRBJ2-7; 8 positions agree with TRBD2. Germline CDR1 is SNHLY and CDR2 is FYNNEI. V was clipped by 1 base and J by 3 bases; unmatched bases: 5. The CDR3 is 15 amino acids. The CDR3, as DNA: TGTGCCAGCAGTGAAGGGCGGACTAGCAGCTACGAGCAGTACTTC. Translation: CASSEGRTSSYEQYF.

The rearrangement links TRBV2 to TRBJ1-1, with a possible D match to TRBD1 (6 bases). V was clipped by 6 bases and J by 1 base, with 9 bases between them. The CDR3 has 13 residues. Looked up from germline, CDR1 is SNHLY and CDR2 is FYNNEI. CDR3 in DNA: TGTGCCAGCAGGGGGACACCGAACACTGAAGCTTTCTTT. Its translation is CASRGTPNTEAFF.

The chain combines TRBV7-2 with TRBJ2-3, with D tentatively TRBD1 (6 bases). V was shortened by 0 bases and J by 1 base, with 11 bases between the two germline ends. The CDR3 covers 16 residues. Germline loops: CDR1 SGHTA, CDR2 FQGNSA. In DNA, the CDR3 is TGTGCCAGCAGCTTAGCAAGGGACACTCGCACAGATACGCAGTATTTT. Translated, it gives CASSLARDTRTDTQYF. Using reference TRBV7-2 and TRBJ2-3 for the parts outside the CDR3, the full variable domain is GAGVSQSPSNKVTEKGKDVELRCDPISGHTALYWYRQSLGQGLEFLIYFQGNSAPDKSGLPSDRFSAERTGGSVSTLTIQRTQQEDSAVYLCASSLARDTRTDTQYFGPGTRLTVL.

The chain employs TRBV30 and TRBJ1-4; 9 nucleotides align to TRBD1. The CDR3 has 14 residues. Trimming cost V 2 bases and J 9 bases; bases outside gene matches: 7. Per germline, CDR1 GTSNPN and CDR2 SVGIG (reference sequence). Written as DNA, the CDR3 is TGTGCCTGGAGTACCCGGGACAGGGAGCAAAAACTGTTTTTT. It specifies CAWSTRDREQKLFF.

The V gene is TRBV6-2 or TRBV6-3, the J gene TRBJ2-5; the D is unclear. The V and J ends lost 5 bases and 4 bases respectively, with 14 bases between them. Germline CDR1 MNHEY, CDR2 SVGEGT. The CDR3 is 14 amino acids. The CDR3: CASSRSLLGETQYF. CDR3 nucleotide sequence: TGTGCCAGCAGTCGAAGCTTGCTCGGAGAGACCCAGTACTTC.

The gene calls are TRBV20-1 and TRBJ2-1, with no clear D. The V end was cut by 5 bases, the J end by 4 bases, with 3 bases between. This CDR3 has 10 amino acids. Germline CDR1 DFQATT, CDR2 SNEGSKA (reference sequence). The CDR3 reads CSAAYNEQFF. CDR3 DNA: TGCAGTGCTGCGTACAATGAGCAGTTCTTC.

CDR3 protein: CASSMGLAVSYEQYF. The DNA for the CDR3 is TGTGCCAGCAGCATGGGACTAGCGGTCTCCTACGAGCAGTACTTC. This rearrangement joins TRBV7-8 to TRBJ2-7, with TRBD2 matching over 11 bases. In germline, CDR1 is SGHVS, CDR2 FQNEAQ. V lost 5 bases, J lost 0 bases, and 3 bases stayed unmatched. The CDR3 is 15 residues long.

The J gene is TRBJ1-6, the V gene TRBV23-1; 10 bases are shared with TRBD1. TRBV23-1 is recorded as an ORF, its role being uncertain. CDR3 length: 16 residues. With 4 bases clipped from V and 8 bases from J, the junction kept 8 bases outside the gene matches. CDR3 loop: CASSRPGQGCDSPLHF. CDR3 sequence (DNA): TGCGCCAGCAGTCGCCCGGGACAGGGGTGTGATTCACCCCTCCACTTT.

V gene TRBV5-4 combines with J gene TRBJ2-1; 12 bases line up with TRBD2. The CDR3 totals 15 residues. J gave up 8 bases and V 1 base, and 4 bases lay outside the gene matches. Germline V CDR1 and CDR2: SGHNT, YYREEE (reference sequence). CDR3 residues: CASSLKLAGGDEQFF. Here the CDR3 DNA reads TGTGCCAGCAGCTTGAAACTAGCGGGAGGTGATGAGCAGTTCTTC.

The J gene is TRBJ2-4, the V gene TRBV2, with D tentatively TRBD2 (7 bases). Deletions cut 0 bases from V and 1 base from J, with 13 bases between. The germline gives CDR1 SNHLY, CDR2 FYNNEI. This CDR3 has 17 residues. The CDR3 is CASSEALRGAAKNIQYF. CDR3 nucleotides: TGTGCCAGCAGTGAAGCGCTTCGGGGGGCTGCCAAAAACATTCAGTACTTC.

The chain is built from TRBV5-6 and TRBJ2-6, with 9 bases aligning to TRBD1. J gave up 2 bases and V 2 bases, and 8 bases lay outside the gene matches. The CDR3 is 18 residues long. Germline V gene data show CDR1 as SGHDT and CDR2 as YYEEEE. The chain's CDR3 is CASSLIGQGLTGANVLTF. For the CDR3, the DNA is TGTGCCAGCAGCTTAATAGGACAGGGGCTTACTGGGGCCAACGTCCTGACTTTC.

This clone was seen once. The V gene is TRBV3-1 (or the pseudogene TRBV3-2), the J gene TRBJ2-2; maybe TRBD2 (6 bases). The germline V gene encodes CDR1 LGHDT and CDR2 YNNKEL (reference sequence). This CDR3 region has 15 residues. V dropped 0 bases and J dropped 7 bases, with 12 bases sitting between them. CDR3 bases: TGTGCCAGCAGCCAAGATTCGGGGCGGGGCGGGGAGCTGTTTTTT. This codes for CASSQDSGRGGELFF.

The rearrangement uses TRBV14 and TRBJ2-7; no clear D. This CDR3 spans 14 amino acids. Trimming pared 0 bases from V and 0 bases from J, leaving 6 bases between. CDR1 is SGHDN, CDR2 FVKESK, per germline. The CDR3 protein is CASSQDIGSYEQYF. The CDR3 nucleotides are TGTGCCAGCAGCCAAGATATCGGCTCCTACGAGCAGTACTTC.

The chain carries TRBV28 and TRBJ2-4; D is ambiguous. Germline V gene lookup returns CDR1 MDHEN and CDR2 SYDVKM. The CDR3 sequence is 17 residues long. V gave up 1 base and J gave up 3 bases, with 16 bases separating them. CDR3 in amino acids: CASSLFRQVLVKNIQYF. The CDR3 nucleotides read TGTGCCAGCAGTTTATTTCGGCAGGTCTTGGTCAAAAACATTCAGTACTTC. The full variable domain, with the rest looked up from reference TRBV28 and TRBJ2-4, is DVKVTQSSRYLVKRTGEKVFLECVQDMDHENMFWYRQDPGLGLRLIYFSYDVKMKEKGDIPEGYSVSREKKERFSLILESASTNQTSMYLCASSLFRQVLVKNIQYFGAGTRLSVL.

The J gene is TRBJ2-1, the V gene TRBV10-3, with D unresolved. Germline lookup yields CDR1 ENHRY and CDR2 SYGVKD. There are 11 residues in the CDR3. V was cut by 6 bases and J by 5 bases, with 5 bases left in between. CDR3 residues: CAIRANNEQFF. Written as DNA, the CDR3 is TGTGCCATCAGAGCGAACAATGAGCAGTTCTTC.

This chain joins TRBV6-5 and TRBJ2-4; 8 positions match TRBD1. This CDR3 has 13 amino acids. V shed 5 bases, J shed 6 bases, and the junction held 3 bases outside the gene matches. Per the germline V gene, CDR1 is MNHEY and CDR2 is SVGAGI. The CDR3 bases are TGTGCCAGCAGTCAGGACAGGGTAAACATTCAGTACTTC. Protein product: CASSQDRVNIQYF.

This clone appeared once. This rearrangement joins TRBV7-8 to TRBJ2-5; D not certain. The V end lost 4 bases, the J end lost 1 base, and 13 bases lay between the germline ends. Per germline, CDR1 SGHVS and CDR2 FQNEAQ. The CDR3 has 15 amino acids. CDR3 DNA: TGTGCCAGCAGCTCCCTACAGCCGCTCCAAGAGACCCAGTACTTC. It is translated as CASSSLQPLQETQYF. The variable domain in full, completed from reference TRBV7-8 and TRBJ2-5, reads GAGVSQSPRYKVAKRGQDVALRCDPISGHVSLFWYQQALGQGPEFLTYFQNEAQLDKSGLPSDRFFAERPEGSVSTLKIQRTQQEDSAVYLCASSSLQPLQETQYFGPGTRLLVL.